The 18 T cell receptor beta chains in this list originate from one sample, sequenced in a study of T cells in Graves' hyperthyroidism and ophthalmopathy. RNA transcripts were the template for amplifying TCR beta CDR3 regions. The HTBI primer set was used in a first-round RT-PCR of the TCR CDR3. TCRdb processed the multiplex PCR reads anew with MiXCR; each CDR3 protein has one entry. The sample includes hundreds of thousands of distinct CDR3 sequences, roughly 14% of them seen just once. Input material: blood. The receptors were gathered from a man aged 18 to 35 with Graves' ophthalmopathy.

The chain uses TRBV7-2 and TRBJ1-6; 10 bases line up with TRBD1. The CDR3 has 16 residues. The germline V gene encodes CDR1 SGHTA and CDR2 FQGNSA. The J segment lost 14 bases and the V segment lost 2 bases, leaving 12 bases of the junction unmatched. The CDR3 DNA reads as TGTGCCAGCAGCTTAAAGGGACAGGGGTCCATAAGTTCCCTCCACTTT. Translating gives CASSLKGQGSISSLHF.

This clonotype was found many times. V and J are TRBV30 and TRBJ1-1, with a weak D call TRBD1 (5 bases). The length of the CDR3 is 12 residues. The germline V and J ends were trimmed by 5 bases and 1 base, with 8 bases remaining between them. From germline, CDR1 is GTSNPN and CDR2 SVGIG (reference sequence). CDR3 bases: TGTGCCTGGGAGGGGCCGAACACTGAAGCTTTCTTT. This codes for CAWEGPNTEAFF.

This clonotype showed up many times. This CDR3 reads CASSTPQTGYGYTF. As DNA, the CDR3 is TGTGCCAGCAGTACACCTCAGACAGGCTATGGCTACACCTTC. The chain links TRBV6-1 to TRBJ1-2, with D maybe TRBD1 (6 bases). The CDR3 covers 14 residues. From germline, CDR1 is MNHNS and CDR2 SASEGT. Trimming pared 5 bases from V and 4 bases from J, leaving 14 bases between.

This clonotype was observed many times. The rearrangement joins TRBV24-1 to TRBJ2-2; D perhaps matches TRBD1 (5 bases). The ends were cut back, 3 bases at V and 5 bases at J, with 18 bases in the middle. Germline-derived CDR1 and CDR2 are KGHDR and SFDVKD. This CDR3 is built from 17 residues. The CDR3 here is CATSDIRPNHRTGELFF. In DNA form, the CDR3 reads TGTGCCACCAGTGATATAAGACCGAATCACAGGACCGGGGAGCTGTTTTTT.

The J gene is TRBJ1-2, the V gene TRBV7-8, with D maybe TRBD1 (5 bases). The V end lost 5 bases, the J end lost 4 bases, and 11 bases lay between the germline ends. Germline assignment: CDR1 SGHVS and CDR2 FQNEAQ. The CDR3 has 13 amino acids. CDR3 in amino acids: CASSPSGGYGYTF. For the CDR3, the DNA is TGTGCCAGCAGCCCTTCCGGGGGCTATGGCTACACCTTC.

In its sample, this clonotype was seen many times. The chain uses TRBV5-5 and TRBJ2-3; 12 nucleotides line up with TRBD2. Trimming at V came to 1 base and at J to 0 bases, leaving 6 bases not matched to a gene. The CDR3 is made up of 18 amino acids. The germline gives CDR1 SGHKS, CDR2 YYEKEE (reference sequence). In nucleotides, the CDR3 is TGTGCCAGCAGCTTGTTCCTAGCGGGGGGGCCAAGCACAGATACGCAGTATTTT. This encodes CASSLFLAGGPSTDTQYF. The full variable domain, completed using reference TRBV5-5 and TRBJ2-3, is DAGVTQSPTHLIKTRGQQVTLRCSPISGHKSVSWYQQVLGQGPQFIFQYYEKEERGRGNFPDRFSARQFPNYSSELNVNALLLGDSALYLCASSLFLAGGPSTDTQYFGPGTRLTVL.

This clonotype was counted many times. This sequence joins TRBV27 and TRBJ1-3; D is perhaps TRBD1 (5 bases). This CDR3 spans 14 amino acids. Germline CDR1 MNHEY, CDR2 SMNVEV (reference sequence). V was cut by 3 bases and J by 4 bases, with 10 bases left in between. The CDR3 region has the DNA TGTGCCAGCAGTTTTGGGGCGGGAGGAAACACCATATATTTT. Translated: CASSFGAGGNTIYF.

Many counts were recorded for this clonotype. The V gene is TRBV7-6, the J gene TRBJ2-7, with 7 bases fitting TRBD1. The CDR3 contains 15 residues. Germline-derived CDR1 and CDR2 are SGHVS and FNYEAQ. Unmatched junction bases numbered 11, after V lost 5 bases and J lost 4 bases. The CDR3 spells CASSATGDPIYEQYF. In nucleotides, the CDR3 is TGTGCCAGCAGCGCAACAGGGGACCCGATTTACGAGCAGTACTTC.

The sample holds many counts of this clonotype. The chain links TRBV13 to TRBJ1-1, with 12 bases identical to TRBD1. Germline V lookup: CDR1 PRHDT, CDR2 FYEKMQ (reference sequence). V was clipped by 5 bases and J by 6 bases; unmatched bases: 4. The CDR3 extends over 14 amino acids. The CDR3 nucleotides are TGTGCCAGCAGCCCGGGACAGGGGGCTCCTGAAGCTTTCTTT. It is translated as CASSPGQGAPEAFF.

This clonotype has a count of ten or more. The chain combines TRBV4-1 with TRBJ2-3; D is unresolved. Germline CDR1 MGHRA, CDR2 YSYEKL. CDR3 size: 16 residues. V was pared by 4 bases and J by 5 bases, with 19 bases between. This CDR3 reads CASSPLPAELRDTQYF. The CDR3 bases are TGCGCCAGCAGCCCTCTACCGGCGGAGTTAAGAGATACGCAGTATTTT.

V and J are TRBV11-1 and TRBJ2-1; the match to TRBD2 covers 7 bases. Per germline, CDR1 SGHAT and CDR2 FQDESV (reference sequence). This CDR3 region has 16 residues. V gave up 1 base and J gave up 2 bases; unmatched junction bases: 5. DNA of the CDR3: TGTGCCAGCAGCTTAGACGGCGGGAGCCCCTACAATGAGCAGTTCTTC. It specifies CASSLDGGSPYNEQFF.

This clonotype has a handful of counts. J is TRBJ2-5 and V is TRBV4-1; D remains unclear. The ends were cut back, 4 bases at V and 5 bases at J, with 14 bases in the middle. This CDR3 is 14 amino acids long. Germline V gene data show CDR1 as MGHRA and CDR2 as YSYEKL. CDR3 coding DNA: TGCGCCAGCAGCCCTCGTTACCTAGGGGAGACCCAGTACTTC. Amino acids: CASSPRYLGETQYF.

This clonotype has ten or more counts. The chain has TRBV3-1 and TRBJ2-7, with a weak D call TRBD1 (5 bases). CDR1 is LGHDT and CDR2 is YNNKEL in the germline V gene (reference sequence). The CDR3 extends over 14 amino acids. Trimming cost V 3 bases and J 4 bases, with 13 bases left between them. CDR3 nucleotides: TGTGCCAGCAGCCACCCCTTAGGGGCGTACGAGCAGTACTTC. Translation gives CASSHPLGAYEQYF.

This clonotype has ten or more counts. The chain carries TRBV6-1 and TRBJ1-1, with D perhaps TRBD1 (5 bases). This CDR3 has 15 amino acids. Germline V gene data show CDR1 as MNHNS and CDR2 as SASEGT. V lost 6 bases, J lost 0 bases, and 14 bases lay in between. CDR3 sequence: CASRSTGGVNTEAFF. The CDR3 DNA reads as TGTGCCAGCAGGTCTACAGGAGGGGTGAACACTGAAGCTTTCTTT.

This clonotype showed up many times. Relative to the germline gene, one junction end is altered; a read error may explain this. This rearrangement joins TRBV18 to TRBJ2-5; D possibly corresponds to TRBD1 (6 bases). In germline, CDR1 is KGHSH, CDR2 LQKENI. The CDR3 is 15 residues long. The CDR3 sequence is CASSPIQGNQETQYF. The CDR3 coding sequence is TGTGCCAGCTCACCGATTCAGGGGAACCAGGAGACCCAGTACTTC.

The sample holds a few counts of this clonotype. The CDR3 here is CASRPSGLAGGPRGDTQYF. The CDR3 coding sequence is TGTGCCAGCAGACCATCCGGACTAGCGGGAGGGCCTCGAGGAGATACGCAGTATTTT. V and J are TRBV7-9 and TRBJ2-3; 15 bases line up with TRBD2. The CDR3 extends over 19 amino acids. Trimming at V came to 6 bases and at J to 5 bases, leaving 15 bases not matched to a gene. The germline V gene encodes CDR1 SEHNR and CDR2 FQNEAQ (reference sequence). The whole variable domain, remainder taken from reference TRBV7-9 and TRBJ2-3, is DTGVSQNPRHKITKRGQNVTFRCDPISEHNRLYWYRQTLGQGPEFLTYFQNEAQLEKSRLLSDRFSAERPKGSFSTLEIQRTEQGDSAMYLCASRPSGLAGGPRGDTQYFGPGTRLTVL.

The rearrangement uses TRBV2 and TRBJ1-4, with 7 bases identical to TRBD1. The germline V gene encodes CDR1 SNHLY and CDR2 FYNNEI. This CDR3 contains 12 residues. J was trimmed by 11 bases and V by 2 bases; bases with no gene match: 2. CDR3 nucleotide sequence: TGTGCCAGCAGTGAAACAGGGGACAAACTGTTTTTT. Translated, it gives CASSETGDKLFF.

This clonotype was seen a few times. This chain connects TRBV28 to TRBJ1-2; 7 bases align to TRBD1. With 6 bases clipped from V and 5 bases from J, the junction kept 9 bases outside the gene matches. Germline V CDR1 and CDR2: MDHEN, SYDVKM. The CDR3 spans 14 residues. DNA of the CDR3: TGTGCCAGCAGGGAGGCACAGGGGATTTATGGCTACACCTTC. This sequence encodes CASREAQGIYGYTF.